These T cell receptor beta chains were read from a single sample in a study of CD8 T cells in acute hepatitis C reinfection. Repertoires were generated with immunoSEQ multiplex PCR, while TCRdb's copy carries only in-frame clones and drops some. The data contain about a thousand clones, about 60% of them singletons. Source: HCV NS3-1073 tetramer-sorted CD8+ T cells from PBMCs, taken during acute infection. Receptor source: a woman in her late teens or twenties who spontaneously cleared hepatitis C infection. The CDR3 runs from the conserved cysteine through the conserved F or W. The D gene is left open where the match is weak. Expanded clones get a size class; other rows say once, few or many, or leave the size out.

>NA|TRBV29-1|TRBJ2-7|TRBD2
TGCAGCGCCCCTGGGAGGGAACCATACGAGCAGTACTTC
CSAPGREPYEQYF
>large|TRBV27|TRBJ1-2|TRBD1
TGTGCCAGCAGTCCAGGGACAGGCCCTGGCTACACCTTC
CASSPGTGPGYTF
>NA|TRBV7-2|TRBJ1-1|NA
TGTGCCAGCAGCTTACTGCCGCGTTTCAACACTGAAGCTTTCTTT
CASSLLPRFNTEAFF
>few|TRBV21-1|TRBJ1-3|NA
TGTGCCAGCAGAGATCGACAATCTGGAAACACCATATATTTT
CASRDRQSGNTIYF
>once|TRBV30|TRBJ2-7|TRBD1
TGTGCCTGGAGCACTCACTCGACGGACAGGGGGCGCCCCTACGAGCAGTACTTC
CAWSTHSTDRGRPYEQYF
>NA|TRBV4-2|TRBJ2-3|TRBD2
TGTGCCAGCAGCCACGAGACTAGCGGGACCGTGGGGGCGCAGTATTTT
CASSHETSGTVGAQYF
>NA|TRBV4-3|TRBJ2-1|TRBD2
TGCGCCAGCAGCCAAGAGTTACTAGCGGGAGGAGGTGAGCAGTTCTTC
CASSQELLAGGGEQFF
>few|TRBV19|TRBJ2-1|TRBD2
TGTGCCAGTAGTGCGTTGTTACTAGCGGAATACAATGAGCAGTTCTTC
CASSALLLAEYNEQFF
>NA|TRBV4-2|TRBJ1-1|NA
TGTGCCAGCAGCCAAGAAAGGGGGACTGAAGCTTTCTTT
CASSQERGTEAFF
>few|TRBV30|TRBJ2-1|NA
TGTGCCTGGGGTAGCTCCTCGAGGGAAAATGAGCAGTTCTTC
CAWGSSSRENEQFF
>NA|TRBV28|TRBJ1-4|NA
TGTGCCAGCAGCCGAATCATACTCCAGTATGATGAAAAACTGTTTTTT
CASSRIILQYDEKLFF
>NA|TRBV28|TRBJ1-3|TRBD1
TGTGCCAGCGGGACAGGGCTCTCTGGAAACACCATATATTTT
CASGTGLSGNTIYF
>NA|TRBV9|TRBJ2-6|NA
TGTGCCAGTTCAGGGTCTGGGGCCAACGTCCTGACTTTC
CASSGSGANVLTF
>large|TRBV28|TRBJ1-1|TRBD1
TGTGCCAGCGGAGGGGGCGCGGACACTGAAGCTTTCTTT
CASGGGADTEAFF
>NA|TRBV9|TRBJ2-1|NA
TGTGCCAGCGGGGGAGGGGGCAATGAGCAGTTCTTC
CASGGGGNEQFF
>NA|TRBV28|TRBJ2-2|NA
TGTGCCAGCAGTTTGACCGGTAGGCCCGGGGAGCTGTTTTTT
CASSLTGRPGELFF
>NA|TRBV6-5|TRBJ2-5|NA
TGTGCCAGCAGTTCCAATTCTCTAGAAAACCAAGAGACCCAGTACTTC
CASSSNSLENQETQYF
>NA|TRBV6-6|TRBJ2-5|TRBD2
TGTGCCAGCAGCCGCGGGACTAACCAAGAGACCCAGTACTTC
CASSRGTNQETQYF
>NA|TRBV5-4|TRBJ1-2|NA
TGTGCCAGCAGCTTGATGGAGGGCCCAACTTATGGCTACACCTTC
CASSLMEGPTYGYTF
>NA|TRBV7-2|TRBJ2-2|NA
TGTGCCAGCAGCTTAGATTTAGGACTATCCTACACCGGGGAGCTGTTTTTT
CASSLDLGLSYTGELFF
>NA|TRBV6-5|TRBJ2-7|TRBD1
TGTGCCAGCAGTGAGGGACAGAGGCAGTACTTC
CASSEGQRQYF
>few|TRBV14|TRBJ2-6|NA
TGTGCCAGCAGCCAAGATCACGGGTCTGGGGCCAACGTCCTGACTTTC
CASSQDHGSGANVLTF
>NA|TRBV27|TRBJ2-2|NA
TGTGCCTCAGCAGGGGAGGGAGGGCCGACCACCGGGGAGCTGTTTTTT
CASAGEGGPTTGELFF
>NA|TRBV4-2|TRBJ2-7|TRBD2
TGTGCCAGCAGCCAAGAAGGAGCGGGGGCCCCCTACGAGCAGTACTTC
CASSQEGAGAPYEQYF
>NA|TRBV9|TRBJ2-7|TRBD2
TGTGCCAGCAGCGCAGGAGGGGGACTAGATCCCTACGAGCAGTACTTC
CASSAGGGLDPYEQYF
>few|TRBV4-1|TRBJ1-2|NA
TGCGCCAGCAGCCAGTACTCAAGCCTACTCTATGGCTACACCTTC
CASSQYSSLLYGYTF
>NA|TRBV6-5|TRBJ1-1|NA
TGTGCCAGCAGTTCCTCCCGGGGCACTGAAGCTTTCTTT
CASSSSRGTEAFF
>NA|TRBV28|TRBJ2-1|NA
TGTGCCAGCAGCCCACCCCAGGGGGTCGGGTTAAGCGGGAGAGGTACACTTGGTGAGCAGTTCTTC
CASSPPQGVGLSGRGTLGEQFF
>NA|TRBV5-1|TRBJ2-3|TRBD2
TGCGCCAGCAGCACCGGACTAGCGGGGGGCACAGATACGCAGTATTTT
CASSTGLAGGTDTQYF
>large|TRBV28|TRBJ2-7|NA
TGTGCCAGCAGTTCCCTACCGACAGAAAACTCCTACGAGCAGTACTTC
CASSSLPTENSYEQYF
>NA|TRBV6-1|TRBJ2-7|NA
TGTGCCAGCAGTTCGGGGCGCGGGTGGGAGCAGTACTTC
CASSSGRGWEQYF
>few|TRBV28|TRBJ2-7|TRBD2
TGTGCCAGTGTGGTCACTAGCGGAGGGAGGGAATCCTACGAGCAGTACTTC
CASVVTSGGRESYEQYF
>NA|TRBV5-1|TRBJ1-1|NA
TGCGCCAGCAGCTGGGCAGGGGAGGCCACTGAAGCTTTCTTT
CASSWAGEATEAFF